This T cell receptor (beta chain) comes out of a study of blood T cell repertoires in COVID-19. The wider study: COVID-19 samples from acute and convalescent phases originated in the United States, Italy and Spain. PBMCs, B-cell-depleted T cells, or T cells were the source of the cDNA or gDNA that made up the material.

In the original processing: How many nucleated cells were present was estimated from reference gene primer amplification. Libraries were prepared by immunoSEQ multiplex PCR; TCRdb keeps only in-frame clonotypes and omits some of them. V and J calls and clone size are copied from that table; D and trimming were computed from the DNA. Of around 130,000 clones in the sample, around 89% are singletons; the top ten hold roughly 18%. The CDR3 has 15 amino acids. The germline CDR1 and CDR2 sequences are WSHSY and SAAADI. Trimming pared 2 bases from V and 3 bases from J, leaving 14 bases between. This sequence joins TRBV10-2 and TRBJ2-7; no clear D. The sequencing input was peripheral blood. This clonotype was obtained from a middle-aged man with active or convalescent COVID-19. The CDR3, as DNA: TGCGCCAGCAGTGAGGGATTAGTGGAGAACTACGAGCAGTACTTC. Encoded protein: CASSEGLVENYEQYF.